This T cell receptor (beta chain) comes out of a study of shared clonotypes between healthy human individuals. V trimming: 3 bases; J trimming: 8 bases; junction bases outside the gene matches: 4. The CDR3 has 13 residues. The germline V gene encodes CDR1 MRHNA and CDR2 SNTAGT. Only in-frame clones appear in the TCRdb table, and some are missing; sequencing was by immunoSEQ multiplex PCR. The sample shows tens of thousands of clones, 50% to 70% of them seen only once. This clone has a count of ten or more. The V and J genes are TRBV6-4 and TRBJ2-1, with 7 bases fitting TRBD2. Sequencing was performed on memory CD8+ T cells sorted from blood. Subset in this sample: CD45RO+ cells pooled with CCR7-negative TemRA cells. The sequence was collected from a man under 40 in good health. The CDR3 reads CASSESGRDEQFF. DNA for the CDR3: TGTGCCAGCAGTGAGTCAGGGAGGGATGAGCAGTTCTTC.